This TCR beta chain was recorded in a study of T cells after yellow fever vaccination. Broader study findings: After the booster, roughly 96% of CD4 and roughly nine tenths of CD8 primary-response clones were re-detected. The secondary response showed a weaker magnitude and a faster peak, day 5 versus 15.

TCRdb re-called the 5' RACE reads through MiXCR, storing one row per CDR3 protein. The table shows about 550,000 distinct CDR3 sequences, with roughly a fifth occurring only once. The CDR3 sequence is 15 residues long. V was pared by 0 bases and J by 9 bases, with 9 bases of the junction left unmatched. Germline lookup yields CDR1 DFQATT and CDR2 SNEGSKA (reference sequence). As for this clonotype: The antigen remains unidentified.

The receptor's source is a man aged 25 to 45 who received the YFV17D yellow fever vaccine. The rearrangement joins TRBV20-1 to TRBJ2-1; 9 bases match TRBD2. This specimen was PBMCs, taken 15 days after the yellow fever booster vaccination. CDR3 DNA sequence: TGCAGTGCTAGAGATCGAAGCGGGAGGTCGGGTGAGCAGTTCTTC. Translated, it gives CSARDRSGRSGEQFF.